These 30 T cell receptor beta chains originate from one sample sequenced in a study of T cell clonotyping in hematopoietic cell transplantation. Libraries were prepared by immunoSEQ multiplex PCR; TCRdb keeps only in-frame clonotypes and omits some of them. The sample yields over 45,000 clones, around 86% seen once. Documented time point: recipient sample about 28 days before transplant, after cytoreduction. Material: peripheral blood mononuclear cells, obtained before stem cell transplant. The source of these receptors is a man in his sixties with biphenotypic leukemia. Some clones in this sample may be carry-over from other donors' samples.

The chain is built from TRBV2 and TRBJ2-7; D may be TRBD1 or TRBD2 (5 bases each). The germline V and J ends were trimmed by 6 bases and 2 bases, with 20 bases remaining between them. CDR1 is SNHLY and CDR2 is FYNNEI in the germline V gene. The CDR3 totals 16 residues. CDR3 loop: CASRTVFSGRTYEQYF. For the CDR3, the DNA is TGTGCCAGCAGGACGGTATTCTCGGGGCGGACCTACGAGCAGTACTTC.

The CDR3 protein is CASSYSRGTNEKLFF. CDR3 sequence (DNA): TGTGCCAGCAGTTACTCGAGGGGTACTAATGAAAAACTGTTTTTT. V gene TRBV6-5 combines with J gene TRBJ1-4, with D perhaps TRBD1 (5 bases). CDR3 length equals 15 residues. V lost 0 bases, J lost 2 bases, and 7 bases lay in between. The germline CDR1 and CDR2 sequences are MNHEY and SVGAGI.

The V call is TRBV10-3, the J call TRBJ1-1; the match to TRBD1 covers 9 bases. V trimming: 10 bases; J trimming: 0 bases; junction bases outside the gene matches: 3. CDR1 and CDR2 (germline): ENHRY, SYGVKD. This CDR3 is 13 amino acids long. The CDR3 is CATTGGMNTEAFF. The DNA for the CDR3 is TGTGCCACCACAGGGGGCATGAACACTGAAGCTTTCTTT.

The chain links TRBV27 to TRBJ2-7; D is possibly TRBD2 (6 bases). V gave up 5 bases and J gave up 6 bases, with 20 bases separating them. This CDR3 is 15 amino acids long. Germline-derived CDR1 and CDR2 are MNHEY and SMNVEV (reference sequence). Written as DNA, the CDR3 is TGTGCCAGCAGTAGGGCCACCGGGAGCTTCTCCGAGCAGTACTTC. Translation gives CASSRATGSFSEQYF.

In this sample, this clone turned up once. The chain recombines TRBV5-1 with TRBJ2-7; 9 bases align to TRBD1. Unmatched junction bases numbered 11, after V lost 4 bases and J lost 3 bases. The germline CDR1 and CDR2 sequences are SGHRS and YFSETQ. The CDR3 is 16 amino acids. CDR3: CASSKNSGTGIYEQYF. CDR3 nucleotide sequence: TGCGCCAGCAGCAAGAACTCCGGGACAGGGATCTACGAGCAGTACTTC.

This sequence joins TRBV20-1 and TRBJ2-7, with D possibly being TRBD1 or TRBD2 (6 bases each). This CDR3 has 11 amino acids. V gave up 7 bases and J gave up 3 bases, with 10 bases separating them. CDR1 and CDR2 from the germline V gene are DFQATT and SNEGSKA (reference sequence). The CDR3 loop reads CSGRGVYEQYF. CDR3 in DNA: TGCAGTGGGAGGGGGGTCTACGAGCAGTACTTC.

The V and J genes are TRBV11-2 and TRBJ2-7; D gene ambiguous. From germline, CDR1 is SGHAT and CDR2 FQNNGV. Trimming stripped 0 bases from V and 0 bases from J, with 12 bases between. This CDR3 is 16 amino acids long. The CDR3 sequence: CASSLDFWSDSYEQYF. DNA for the CDR3: TGTGCCAGCAGCTTAGATTTTTGGTCCGACTCCTACGAGCAGTACTTC.

This sequence joins TRBV14 and TRBJ1-5; D is undetermined. Germline CDR1 reads SGHDN; CDR2 reads FVKESK. The germline V and J ends were trimmed by 0 bases and 9 bases, with 9 bases remaining between them. The CDR3 length is 13 residues. The CDR3 DNA follows: TGTGCCAGCAGCCAAGAGGCGGCCGGGCCCCAGCATTTT. Translation gives CASSQEAAGPQHF.

V and J are TRBV7-3 and TRBJ2-2, with D perhaps TRBD2 (6 bases). V lost 10 bases and J lost 5, with 14 bases in between. This CDR3 is built from 13 residues. Germline V lookup: CDR1 SGHTA, CDR2 FQGTGA. This CDR3 is CATRPSGTGELFF. As DNA, the CDR3 is TGTGCCACCCGTCCGAGCGGGACCGGGGAGCTGTTTTTT. Supplemented by reference TRBV7-3 and TRBJ2-2, the full variable domain reads GAGVSQTPSNKVTEKGKYVELRCDPISGHTALYWYRQSLGQGPEFLIYFQGTGAADDSGLPNDRFFAVRPEGSVSTLKIQRTERGDSAVYLCATRPSGTGELFFGEGSRLTVL.

This rearrangement joins TRBV6-1 to TRBJ2-5; tentatively, D is TRBD2 (7 bases). CDR3 size: 14 residues. Trimming took 2 bases from V and 5 from J, leaving 12 bases between them. From germline, CDR1 is MNHNS and CDR2 SASEGT. CDR3 DNA: TGTGCCAGCAGTGAATTCGGGGGGCGGGAGACCCAGTACTTC. Translating gives CASSEFGGRETQYF.

This clone appeared a single time. The chain uses TRBV27 and TRBJ2-1; D is possibly TRBD1 (5 bases). With 7 bases removed from V and 7 bases from J, the gap between germline ends came to 8 bases. Germline V gene lookup returns CDR1 MNHEY and CDR2 SMNVEV (reference sequence). The CDR3 sequence is 11 residues long. This chain's CDR3 is CASTSGNEQFF. The CDR3 region has the DNA TGTGCCAGCACCTCAGGGAATGAGCAGTTCTTC.

This clone showed up just once. The CDR3 nucleotides are TGTGCCATCAGACAGACAGAAACACCTCATCAGTTCTTC. It translates to CAIRQTETPHQFF. The chain carries TRBV10-3 and TRBJ2-1; D perhaps matches TRBD1 (5 bases). CDR1 ENHRY and CDR2 SYGVKD come from the germline V gene. CDR3 length equals 13 residues. V shed 6 bases and J shed 13 bases, with 19 bases lying between them.

J is TRBJ2-2 and V is TRBV4-1; no clear D gene. Trimming removed 1 base from V and 4 bases from J, with 19 bases in between. The CDR3 is made up of 18 amino acids. Germline V gives CDR1 MGHRA, CDR2 YSYEKL. CDR3 nucleotide sequence: TGCGCCAGCAGCCAAGTCGCGGCTTCTCGTGGGGTCACCGGGGAGCTGTTTTTT. It codes for CASSQVAASRGVTGELFF.

The chain recombines TRBV6-5 with TRBJ1-1; TRBD1 is a possible D gene (5 bases). The CDR3 covers 14 residues. Trimming left V 6 bases short and J 5 bases short, with 16 bases between. Per the germline V gene, CDR1 is MNHEY and CDR2 is SVGAGI. The CDR3 spells CASRHPGPGTEAFF. For the CDR3, the DNA is TGTGCCAGCAGGCACCCGGGGCCGGGAACTGAAGCTTTCTTT.

This rearrangement joins TRBV5-4 to TRBJ1-2; possible D gene TRBD1, 5 bases. CDR3 length: 16 amino acids. The germline V gene has CDR1 SGHNT and CDR2 YYREEE (reference sequence). Trimming stripped 3 bases from V and 5 bases from J, with 20 bases between. CDR3: CASSSGTAFLGYGYTF. CDR3 nucleotide sequence: TGTGCCAGCAGCTCCGGGACGGCGTTTTTGGGGTATGGCTACACCTTC.

The rearrangement joins TRBV10-3 to TRBJ2-7, with D perhaps matching TRBD1 (5 bases). The germline V gene encodes CDR1 ENHRY and CDR2 SYGVKD. The CDR3 spans 15 residues. Trimming took 0 bases from V and 3 from J, leaving 12 bases between them. The CDR3: CAISESITGFYEQYF. In DNA form, the CDR3 reads TGTGCCATCAGTGAGTCTATCACAGGATTCTACGAGCAGTACTTC.

V usage is TRBV5-1 and J usage is TRBJ2-7, with 9 positions matching TRBD2. Trimming took 4 bases from V and 1 from J; bases not matched to a gene: 15. Germline assignment: CDR1 SGHRS and CDR2 YFSETQ. This CDR3 is built from 18 residues. The CDR3 reads CASSPSTSGQSRSYEQYF. In DNA, the CDR3 is TGCGCCAGCAGCCCGTCGACTAGCGGACAATCCCGTTCCTACGAGCAGTACTTC.

The CDR3 DNA is TGTGCCTGGAGCGCCGGAGCGGCCAGCACAGATACGCAGTATTTT. Protein product: CAWSAGAASTDTQYF. The rearrangement uses TRBV30 and TRBJ2-3, with D possibly matching TRBD2 (5 bases). CDR3 size: 15 residues. Trimming pared 3 bases from V and 0 bases from J, leaving 13 bases between. CDR1 is GTSNPN and CDR2 is SVGIG in the germline V gene (reference sequence).

The chain has TRBV28 and TRBJ2-3; no definite D call. The CDR3 has 11 amino acids. Germline CDR1 is MDHEN and CDR2 is SYDVKM. V was clipped by 5 bases and J by 5 bases, with 5 bases between them. The CDR3 loop reads CASSTQDTQYF. For the CDR3, the DNA is TGTGCCAGCAGTACCCAAGATACGCAGTATTTT.

The chain recombines TRBV30 with TRBJ2-2, with D unclear. The CDR3 has 13 residues. Germline V gene sequence: CDR1 GTSNPN, CDR2 SVGIG (reference sequence). Trimming removed 2 bases at V and 4 bases at J, with 8 bases between. The CDR3 loop is CAWSSDFTGELFF. The CDR3 DNA is TGTGCCTGGAGTAGTGACTTCACCGGGGAGCTGTTTTTT.

The chain joins TRBV19 to TRBJ1-5; no definite D call. Germline values: CDR1 LNHDA, CDR2 SQIVND (reference sequence). V lost 4 bases and J 1 base, leaving 8 bases between the germline ends. CDR3 length: 14 amino acids. CDR3 in amino acids: CASSRVMSNQPQHF. DNA for the CDR3: TGTGCCAGTAGTAGGGTAATGAGCAATCAGCCCCAGCATTTT.

CDR3 in amino acids: CASNWDPGYDLFF. DNA of the CDR3: TGTGCCAGCAACTGGGACCCTGGTTACGACCTGTTTTTT. The chain links TRBV6-1 to TRBJ1-4; tentative D call: TRBD1 (5 bases). Between the trimmed V and J ends, which lost 7 bases and 14 bases, there was a span of 20 bases. The CDR3 totals 13 residues. The germline V gene encodes CDR1 MNHNS and CDR2 SASEGT.

This sequence joins TRBV27 and TRBJ2-7; 8 bases map to TRBD2. From germline, CDR1 is MNHEY and CDR2 SMNVEV (reference sequence). Losses at the gene ends were 4 bases for V and 2 bases for J; bases not matched to a gene: 13. CDR3 length equals 17 residues. CDR3 bases: TGTGCCAGCAGTTCCTCGGGACTAGTCGGGGGGACCTACGAGCAGTACTTC. Protein: CASSSSGLVGGTYEQYF.

As DNA, the CDR3 is TGCGCCAGCAGCCAATCCGCAGGGTTCGCTGAAGCTTTCTTT. This gives the protein CASSQSAGFAEAFF. The chain carries TRBV5-1 and TRBJ1-1; a weak D match, TRBD1 (5 bases). Germline V gene data show CDR1 as SGHRS and CDR2 as YFSETQ. V lost 4 bases and J lost 6, with 16 bases in between. The CDR3 runs 14 residues.

The genes are TRBV28 and TRBJ2-3; 8 bases are a match to TRBD2. The trim removed 4 bases at V and 4 bases at J, leaving 10 bases unmatched. CDR3 length: 16 amino acids. Germline V gives CDR1 MDHEN, CDR2 SYDVKM. The CDR3 bases are TGTGCCAGCAGTTCGGGGGCCAGCGGGAGCGCAGATACGCAGTATTTT. As protein: CASSSGASGSADTQYF.

The chain combines TRBV27 with TRBJ2-3; D call uncertain. V lost 1 base, J lost 1 base, and 6 bases lay in between. Germline V CDR1 and CDR2: MNHEY, SMNVEV (reference sequence). The CDR3 is made up of 14 amino acids. The CDR3 is CASSLYGRTDTQYF. In DNA, the CDR3 is TGTGCCAGCAGTTTATACGGCCGCACAGATACGCAGTATTTT.

On this clone itself: Within the sample, other DNA sequences also encode this same CDR3. The chain recombines TRBV4-3 with TRBJ1-1; D unresolved. The germline V gene has CDR1 LGHNA and CDR2 YSLEER. Deletions cut 0 bases from V and 2 bases from J, with 7 bases between. This CDR3 contains 14 residues. As DNA, the CDR3 is TGCGCCAGCAGCCAAGATTCCGGAAACACTGAAGCTTTCTTT. It is translated as CASSQDSGNTEAFF.

The chain combines TRBV5-4 with TRBJ2-2, with 11 bases aligning to TRBD2. The ends lost 4 bases at V and 4 bases at J; junction bases unmatched: 6. CDR3 length: 16 amino acids. Germline lookup yields CDR1 SGHNT and CDR2 YYREEE (reference sequence). As DNA, the CDR3 is TGTGCCAGCAGCGGCGGGACTAGCGGACGCACCGGGGAGCTGTTTTTT. It codes for CASSGGTSGRTGELFF.

J is TRBJ2-2 and V is TRBV6-5; the D call may be TRBD1 or TRBD2 (5 bases each). The V end lost 1 base, the J end lost 5 bases, and 14 bases lay between the germline ends. This CDR3 has 16 residues. In germline, CDR1 is MNHEY, CDR2 SVGAGI. CDR3 DNA: TGTGCCAGCAGTTACTTTGAGGGGTCCGAGACCGGGGAGCTGTTTTTT. Protein sequence: CASSYFEGSETGELFF.

The chain recombines TRBV20-1 with TRBJ2-1, with TRBD1 as a possible D gene (5 bases). Germline V gives CDR1 DFQATT, CDR2 SNEGSKA (reference sequence). V dropped 7 bases and J dropped 5 bases, with 9 bases sitting between them. The CDR3 length is 11 residues. The CDR3 spells CSGEGDNEQFF. CDR3 bases: TGCAGTGGGGAAGGGGACAATGAGCAGTTCTTC.